One sample yielded the 25 T cell receptor beta chains listed below, sequenced in a study of cytomegalovirus exposure and HLA in healthy donors. With 60 Vbeta and 13 Jbeta primers, the PCR was carried out. Profiling relied on immunoSEQ multiplex PCR, and the TCRdb table lists in-frame clones only, not all of them. This sample has some 170,000 clones, with roughly 76% found just once. What was sequenced was PBMCs. Every receptor here comes from a woman younger than 30 in good health and CMV-seropositive.

The rearrangement links TRBV2 to TRBJ1-5; the D gene is possibly TRBD1 (5 bases). This CDR3 has 16 residues. Trimming stripped 5 bases from V and 2 bases from J, with 16 bases between. CDR1 SNHLY and CDR2 FYNNEI come from the germline V gene. Written as DNA, the CDR3 is TGTGCCAGCAGTCTACCGTTCGGGGGAGGCAATCAGCCCCAGCATTTT. This gives the protein CASSLPFGGGNQPQHF.

Points on this clone: Germline and junction disagree at one end, which may indicate a read error. This rearrangement joins TRBV11-1 to TRBJ2-3; D may be TRBD1 (5 bases). This CDR3 is built from 14 residues. In germline, CDR1 is SGHAT, CDR2 FQDESV (reference sequence). This CDR3 reads CASSPPTGTDTQYF. The CDR3 DNA reads as TGTGCCAGCAGCCCTCCTACAGGCACCGATACGCAGTATTTT.

This clone was observed a few times. Different DNA sequences within this sample yield the same CDR3. The genes are TRBV6-4 and TRBJ1-1, with D hard to call. Germline V gene lookup returns CDR1 MRHNA and CDR2 SNTAGT. With 0 bases removed from V and 0 bases from J, the gap between germline ends came to 2 bases. This CDR3 is built from 13 residues. The DNA for the CDR3 is TGTGCCAGCAGTGACTCCTTGAACACTGAAGCTTTCTTT. Translating gives CASSDSLNTEAFF.

The chain's CDR3 is CASNLQDHSYNEQFF. Here the CDR3 DNA reads TGCGCCAGCAACCTCCAGGATCACTCCTACAATGAGCAGTTCTTC. The chain links TRBV5-1 to TRBJ2-1; D is unresolved. The germline V gene has CDR1 SGHRS and CDR2 YFSETQ. CDR3 size: 15 residues. Between the trimmed V and J ends, which lost 6 bases and 0 bases, there was a span of 13 bases.

The J gene is TRBJ1-6, the V gene TRBV18, with 8 positions matching TRBD1. There are 15 residues in the CDR3. Germline CDR1 reads KGHSH; CDR2 reads LQKENI. The V gene end was trimmed by 3 bases and the J gene end by 3 bases; junction bases not matched to a gene: 1. The CDR3 DNA reads TGTGCCAGCTCACCCGGACAGGGCTATAATTCACCCCTCCACTTT. Protein product: CASSPGQGYNSPLHF.

The chain combines TRBV11-3 with TRBJ2-1; perhaps TRBD2 as D (7 bases). In germline, CDR1 is SGHNT, CDR2 YENEEA. This CDR3 region has 15 residues. The ends were cut back, 1 base at V and 5 bases at J, with 12 bases in the middle. The CDR3, as DNA: TGTGCCAGCAGCTTAGTAGGGGGGGCCCACAATGAGCAGTTCTTC. This gives the protein CASSLVGGAHNEQFF.

The chain links TRBV5-4 to TRBJ1-3; D is undetermined. The germline CDR1 and CDR2 sequences are SGHNT and YYREEE (reference sequence). The V end lost 4 bases, the J end lost 4 bases, and 15 bases lay between the germline ends. The CDR3 extends over 15 amino acids. The CDR3 loop reads CASSIDPGKGNTIYF. The CDR3 DNA sequence: TGTGCCAGCAGCATCGACCCCGGGAAGGGAAACACCATATATTTT.

The CDR3 protein is CASSAQAEDTDTQYF. The DNA for the CDR3 is TGTGCCAGCAGTGCACAGGCCGAGGACACAGATACGCAGTATTTT. This sequence joins TRBV25-1 and TRBJ2-3; tentative D call: TRBD1 (5 bases). The CDR3 sequence is 15 residues long. Germline V lookup: CDR1 MGHDK, CDR2 SYGVNS. With 4 bases removed from V and 2 bases from J, the gap between germline ends came to 13 bases.

V is TRBV11-2 and J is TRBJ2-7, with D tentatively TRBD2 (6 bases). The germline V gene has CDR1 SGHAT and CDR2 FQNNGV. The V end was cut by 6 bases, the J end by 4 bases, with 13 bases between. The CDR3 is made up of 13 amino acids. This chain's CDR3 is CASSRDLRYEQYF. The CDR3 DNA reads TGTGCCAGCAGTCGGGACTTGAGGTACGAGCAGTACTTC.

The chain is built from TRBV9 and TRBJ2-5, with 8 bases that match TRBD1. The J call may be mistaken, given a closer DNA end match to TRBJ2-7. Germline values: CDR1 SGDLS, CDR2 YYNGEE. The CDR3 extends over 14 amino acids. CDR3 bases: TGTGCCAGCAGCGCACGGACAGGGAACAACGAGCAGTACTTC. This encodes CASSARTGNNEQYF.

The genes are TRBV6-6 and TRBJ1-5; D may be TRBD1 (5 bases). The CDR3 extends over 14 amino acids. Deletions cut 8 bases from V and 0 bases from J, with 11 bases between. In germline, CDR1 is MNHNY, CDR2 SVGAGI (reference sequence). CDR3 nucleotide sequence: TGTGCCAGCCGCGGGACGGATAGCAATCAGCCCCAGCATTTT. This translates into CASRGTDSNQPQHF.

The rearrangement joins TRBV29-1 to TRBJ2-3, with D perhaps TRBD2 (6 bases). Trimming cost V 2 bases and J 4 bases, with 19 bases left between them. Germline V gives CDR1 SQVTM, CDR2 ANQGSEA. This CDR3 is 16 amino acids long. CDR3 amino acids: CSVERGTLRWADTQYF. The CDR3 nucleotides read TGCAGCGTTGAACGCGGGACTCTACGCTGGGCAGATACGCAGTATTTT.

The V gene is TRBV2, the J gene TRBJ2-4; D might be TRBD2 (5 bases). Looked up from germline, CDR1 is SNHLY and CDR2 is FYNNEI. V shed 8 bases and J shed 7 bases, with 12 bases lying between them. This CDR3 contains 12 residues. The CDR3 DNA follows: TGTGCCAGCCGGGATATTCGGAACATTCAGTACTTC. This codes for CASRDIRNIQYF. The whole variable domain, remainder taken from reference TRBV2 and TRBJ2-4, is EPEVTQTPSHQVTQMGQEVILRCVPISNHLYFYWYRQILGQKVEFLVSFYNNEISEKSEIFDDQFSVERPDGSNFTLKIRSTKLEDSAMYFCASRDIRNIQYFGAGTRLSVL.

The CDR3 region is CASSWAGELFF. For the CDR3, the DNA is TGTGCCAGCAGTTGGGCAGGGGAGCTGTTTTTT. V usage is TRBV27 and J usage is TRBJ2-2; D unresolved. V was trimmed by 4 bases and J by 8 bases, leaving 5 bases between them. This CDR3 spans 11 amino acids. Germline V gene data show CDR1 as MNHEY and CDR2 as SMNVEV (reference sequence).

This clone was picked up a small number of times. The chain combines TRBV20-1 with TRBJ2-5; D gene ambiguous. This CDR3 comprises 10 residues. Trimming removed 4 bases from V and 5 bases from J, with 5 bases in between. The germline V gene encodes CDR1 DFQATT and CDR2 SNEGSKA (reference sequence). CDR3 in amino acids: CSANGETQYF. For the CDR3, the DNA is TGCAGTGCTAACGGGGAGACCCAGTACTTC.

The chain employs TRBV4-1 and TRBJ1-1; the D is unclear. Trimming shortened V by 0 bases and J by 2 bases, and 4 bases separated the two germline ends. Germline V CDR1 and CDR2: MGHRA, YSYEKL. The CDR3 covers 13 residues. Here the CDR3 reads CASSQDRNTEAFF. CDR3 nucleotide sequence: TGCGCCAGCAGCCAAGACAGAAACACTGAAGCTTTCTTT.

This clone was recorded once. The chain couples TRBV28 to TRBJ1-5; D may be TRBD1 (5 bases). Germline V gene lookup returns CDR1 MDHEN and CDR2 SYDVKM. V gave up 7 bases and J gave up 1 base, with 20 bases separating them. The CDR3 is made up of 17 amino acids. The CDR3 sequence: CASMKGTLGGSNQPQHF. The CDR3 DNA sequence: TGTGCCAGCATGAAAGGGACCCTCGGGGGAAGCAATCAGCCCCAGCATTTT.

The J gene is TRBJ1-1, the V gene TRBV5-6; D remains ambiguous. The CDR3 covers 13 residues. Germline values: CDR1 SGHDT, CDR2 YYEEEE. V was clipped by 0 bases and J by 8 bases, with 11 bases between them. The CDR3 DNA sequence: TGTGCCAGCAGCTTGGATTATTCTGTGGAAGCTTTCTTT. Its protein product is CASSLDYSVEAFF.

The chain couples TRBV5-1 to TRBJ1-2; TRBD1 matches at 9 bases. V lost 4 bases to trimming and J lost 2 bases; unmatched junction nucleotides: 6. CDR1 and CDR2 (germline): SGHRS, YFSETQ. The CDR3 totals 15 residues. In DNA form, the CDR3 reads TGCGCCAGCAGCAAAGGACAGGGGCTAAACTATGGCTACACCTTC. This gives the protein CASSKGQGLNYGYTF.

This clone is classed as medium-sized (0.01 to 0.1%). This sequence joins TRBV7-2 and TRBJ2-3; 11 bases align to TRBD2. The CDR3 covers 16 residues. J gave up 6 bases and V 0 bases, and 5 bases lay outside the gene matches. Germline CDR1 and CDR2: SGHTA and FQGNSA. CDR3 DNA sequence: TGTGCCAGCAGCTTAGCGCTAGCGGGGGGCTCTGATACGCAGTATTTT. It specifies CASSLALAGGSDTQYF.

This clone was recorded once. A junction end diverges from the germline sequence, so it may reflect a read error. The genes are TRBV15 and TRBJ1-1; D gene unclear. The CDR3 spans 16 residues. CDR1 is LNHNV, CDR2 YYDKDF, per germline (reference sequence). CDR3 loop: CATSRDQVTLTTGAFF. The CDR3 bases are TGTGCCACCAGCAGAGATCAGGTGACGTTGACCACTGGAGCTTTCTTT.

This chain uses TRBV13 with TRBJ2-3; TRBD2 matches at 7 bases. The CDR3 has 16 residues. The germline V gene has CDR1 PRHDT and CDR2 FYEKMQ (reference sequence). The junction had 15 bases not matched to a gene; V was cut back by 7 bases and J by 5 bases. The CDR3 spells CASKSSGPFLGDTQYF. DNA for the CDR3: TGTGCCAGCAAGAGTAGCGGGCCCTTCCTGGGAGATACGCAGTATTTT.

The V and J genes are TRBV18 and TRBJ2-3; TRBD2 aligns across 8 bases. The CDR3 length is 13 residues. Trimming cost V 8 bases and J 6 bases; bases outside gene matches: 7. Per germline, CDR1 KGHSH and CDR2 LQKENI. In nucleotides, the CDR3 is TGTGCCAGCGCCCCGGGGGGGCGGGATACGCAGTATTTT. This codes for CASAPGGRDTQYF.

The J gene is TRBJ2-4, the V gene TRBV4-1, with TRBD1 matching over 7 bases. V was clipped by 2 bases and J by 3 bases; unmatched bases: 10. There are 17 residues in the CDR3. Germline V CDR1 and CDR2: MGHRA, YSYEKL. The CDR3 spells CASSQIIGTAVKNIQYF. CDR3 in DNA: TGCGCCAGCAGCCAAATCATCGGGACAGCCGTCAAAAACATTCAGTACTTC.

J is TRBJ2-3 and V is TRBV28, with D perhaps TRBD1 (5 bases). CDR3 length: 17 residues. Trimming cost V 6 bases and J 3 bases, with 22 bases left between them. The germline V gene has CDR1 MDHEN and CDR2 SYDVKM. The CDR3: CASSSLQGRGKTDTQYF. The CDR3 region has the DNA TGTGCCAGCAGCTCGCTCCAGGGTAGGGGAAAAACAGATACGCAGTATTTT.